Below, 23 T cell receptor beta chains from the same sample are listed, as sequenced in a study of cytomegalovirus exposure and HLA in healthy donors. Method: immunoSEQ multiplex PCR; TCRdb's copy keeps in-frame clones and lacks some. The repertoire holds some 65,000 clones, with 90% to 95% as singletons. Sequences were obtained from PBMCs. The source is a man aged 18 to 30 in good health and CMV-seropositive.

This chain uses TRBV30 with TRBJ2-7, with D perhaps matching TRBD2 (5 bases). The germline V gene encodes CDR1 GTSNPN and CDR2 SVGIG (reference sequence). The V end lost 5 bases, the J end lost 3 bases, and 11 bases lay between the germline ends. CDR3 length equals 12 residues. CDR3 in amino acids: CAWAGLSYEQYF. In DNA form, the CDR3 reads TGTGCCTGGGCCGGACTGAGCTACGAGCAGTACTTC.

The chain uses TRBV5-8 and TRBJ2-7; D remains unclear. CDR3 length equals 15 residues. Per the germline V gene, CDR1 is SGHTS and CDR2 is YDEGEE. Trimming stripped 7 bases from V and 2 bases from J, with 19 bases between. CDR3 region: CASLHSQATTYEQYF. The CDR3 bases are TGTGCCAGCCTACACTCCCAGGCAACCACCTACGAGCAGTACTTC.

The CDR3 loop reads CASRDPQGLNTEAFF. The CDR3 nucleotides read TGTGCCAGCAGGGATCCACAGGGATTGAACACTGAAGCTTTCTTT. The J gene is TRBJ1-1, the V gene TRBV28; perhaps TRBD1 as D (6 bases). The V and J ends lost 6 bases and 0 bases respectively, with 14 bases between them. Germline V gene data show CDR1 as MDHEN and CDR2 as SYDVKM. This CDR3 region has 15 residues.

This chain joins TRBV18 and TRBJ2-4; 11 bases line up with TRBD1. This CDR3 has 12 amino acids. CDR1 is KGHSH, CDR2 LQKENI, per germline. Trimming cost V 11 bases and J 7 bases; bases outside gene matches: 4. The CDR3 DNA reads TGTGCCGGCGGACAGGGGGCGAACATTCAGTACTTC. Protein product: CAGGQGANIQYF. The full variable domain, rest sourced from reference TRBV18 and TRBJ2-4, is NAGVMQNPRHLVRRRGQEARLRCSPMKGHSHVYWYRQLPEEGLKFMVYLQKENIIDESGMPKERFSAEFPKEGPSILRIQQVVRGDSAAYFCAGGQGANIQYFGAGTRLSVL.

This clone showed up just once. V usage is TRBV5-5 and J usage is TRBJ2-7; D is ambiguous. This CDR3 spans 13 amino acids. Germline CDR1 SGHKS, CDR2 YYEKEE (reference sequence). Trimming left V 2 bases short and J 2 bases short, with 8 bases between. The CDR3 DNA follows: TGTGCCAGCAGCTTCGGTTTCCCCTACGAGCAGTACTTC. Protein product: CASSFGFPYEQYF. Using reference TRBV5-5 and TRBJ2-7 for the parts outside the CDR3, the full variable domain is DAGVTQSPTHLIKTRGQQVTLRCSPISGHKSVSWYQQVLGQGPQFIFQYYEKEERGRGNFPDRFSARQFPNYSSELNVNALLLGDSALYLCASSFGFPYEQYFGPGTRLTVT.

DNA of the CDR3: TGCAGCGTTGAACAGAACCAAGAGACCCAGTACTTC. Encoded protein: CSVEQNQETQYF. This chain connects TRBV29-1 to TRBJ2-5; D not resolved. The CDR3 is 12 residues long. V was pared by 2 bases and J by 0 bases, with 4 bases between. The germline gives CDR1 SQVTM, CDR2 ANQGSEA.

The J gene is TRBJ2-7, the V gene TRBV28; 8 bases fit TRBD1. CDR1 and CDR2 from the germline V gene are MDHEN and SYDVKM. The CDR3 covers 14 residues. J was trimmed by 2 bases and V by 7 bases; bases with no gene match: 7. Here the CDR3 DNA reads TGTGCCAGCAACAGGGGGGCTCTTCCCTACGAGCAGTACTTC. This encodes CASNRGALPYEQYF.

The chain is built from TRBV11-2 and TRBJ2-2; D not certain. V was cut by 4 bases and J by 7 bases, with 7 bases left in between. This CDR3 has 12 residues. Germline CDR1 reads SGHAT; CDR2 reads FQNNGV. In DNA form, the CDR3 reads TGTGCCAGCAGCTCCAGTGTCGGGGAGCTGTTTTTT. It is translated as CASSSSVGELFF.

This chain joins TRBV28 and TRBJ2-7; 9 nucleotides agree with TRBD1. V gave up 2 bases and J gave up 1 base; unmatched junction bases: 3. The CDR3 is 15 residues long. The germline V gene has CDR1 MDHEN and CDR2 SYDVKM. As DNA, the CDR3 is TGTGCCAGCAGTTTAGGAGGGACAGGGTCCTACGAGCAGTACTTC. It yields the protein CASSLGGTGSYEQYF.

The J gene is TRBJ2-3, the V gene TRBV4-3; 9 nucleotides line up with TRBD2. CDR1 and CDR2 from the germline V gene are LGHNA and YSLEER. The CDR3 has 15 amino acids. V shed 1 base and J 5 bases; nucleotides not matched to a gene: 4. Here the CDR3 DNA reads TGCGCCAGCAGCCAAGGCTTAGCGGGAGAAGATACGCAGTATTTT. Translation: CASSQGLAGEDTQYF.

The J gene is TRBJ2-7, the V gene TRBV6-6; D uncertain. CDR3 size: 10 residues. Germline V CDR1 and CDR2: MNHNY, SVGAGI (reference sequence). V dropped 6 bases and J dropped 4 bases, with 4 bases sitting between them. The CDR3 spells CASSGYEQYF. The CDR3 DNA reads as TGTGCCAGCAGCGGTTACGAGCAGTACTTC.

This chain connects TRBV18 to TRBJ1-2; a weak D match, TRBD1 (6 bases). This CDR3 region has 15 residues. Trimming left V 3 bases short and J 13 bases short, with 24 bases between. Germline lookup yields CDR1 KGHSH and CDR2 LQKENI. CDR3 sequence (DNA): TGTGCCAGCTCACCCCCCTCCGGGACAATCGGTCACGGCACCTTC. Translation: CASSPPSGTIGHGTF.

The chain uses TRBV7-8 and TRBJ2-7; 9 positions match TRBD1. The J segment lost 2 bases and the V segment lost 5 bases, leaving 4 bases of the junction unmatched. CDR3 size: 14 residues. Per germline, CDR1 SGHVS and CDR2 FQNEAQ. CDR3 amino acids: CASSPWTGAYEQYF. The CDR3 bases are TGTGCCAGCAGCCCCTGGACAGGGGCCTACGAGCAGTACTTC.

V is TRBV27 and J is TRBJ2-3; TRBD2 agrees at 9 bases. Trimming took 0 bases from V and 4 from J; bases not matched to a gene: 11. There are 18 residues in the CDR3. From germline, CDR1 is MNHEY and CDR2 SMNVEV (reference sequence). The CDR3, as DNA: TGTGCCAGCAGTTTATCGGACCCAGCGGGGGGATCTCCAGATACGCAGTATTTT. Encoded protein: CASSLSDPAGGSPDTQYF.

This chain's CDR3 is CASSLELAAYNEQFF. Here the CDR3 DNA reads TGTGCCAGCAGCTTGGAACTAGCGGCTTACAATGAGCAGTTCTTC. This chain connects TRBV5-4 to TRBJ2-1; 8 nucleotides agree with TRBD2. Germline CDR1 reads SGHNT; CDR2 reads YYREEE (reference sequence). This CDR3 has 15 residues. J was trimmed by 4 bases and V by 0 bases; bases with no gene match: 3.

This chain connects TRBV7-9 to TRBJ2-7, with TRBD1 as a possible D gene (5 bases). This CDR3 is 14 amino acids long. The V end was cut by 2 bases, the J end by 3 bases, with 11 bases between. Germline loops: CDR1 SEHNR, CDR2 FQNEAQ (reference sequence). The CDR3 loop is CASSLTTESYEQYF. The CDR3, as DNA: TGTGCCAGCAGCTTAACGACAGAGAGCTACGAGCAGTACTTC.

The V call is TRBV5-4, the J call TRBJ2-5; TRBD1 agrees at 12 bases. The CDR3 consists of 16 residues. CDR1 is SGHNT, CDR2 YYREEE, per germline (reference sequence). V shed 4 bases and J 2 bases; nucleotides not matched to a gene: 6. The DNA of the CDR3 is TGTGCCAGCAGCCTGGGACAGGGGGCACCACAAGAGACCCAGTACTTC. Its translation is CASSLGQGAPQETQYF.

This chain joins TRBV27 and TRBJ2-7, with unresolved D. CDR1 and CDR2 (germline): MNHEY, SMNVEV (reference sequence). V was clipped by 6 bases and J by 3 bases, with 12 bases between them. The CDR3 has 13 residues. This CDR3 reads CASRRQDGYEQYF. In nucleotides, the CDR3 is TGTGCCAGCAGAAGGCAGGATGGCTACGAGCAGTACTTC.

The J gene is TRBJ1-4, the V gene TRBV2, with 9 nucleotides matching TRBD1. The germline gives CDR1 SNHLY, CDR2 FYNNEI. This CDR3 contains 15 residues. Germline trimming cut 6 bases from V and 8 bases from J; bases unmatched to any gene: 10. CDR3 residues: CASSPRTGAREKLFF. The CDR3 nucleotides read TGTGCCAGCAGCCCAAGGACAGGGGCTCGAGAAAAACTGTTTTTT.

The rearrangement joins TRBV4-1 to TRBJ1-2; a weak D match, TRBD1 (6 bases). Germline V gene lookup returns CDR1 MGHRA and CDR2 YSYEKL. This CDR3 is 15 amino acids long. V dropped 0 bases and J dropped 4 bases, with 12 bases sitting between them. Here the CDR3 reads CASSQDRGGSYGYTF. The CDR3 nucleotides are TGCGCCAGCAGCCAAGATAGGGGGGGAAGCTATGGCTACACCTTC.

The genes are TRBV7-6 and TRBJ2-1; a possible D gene is TRBD2 (7 bases). V gave up 1 base and J gave up 4 bases, with 11 bases separating them. This CDR3 contains 15 residues. The germline CDR1 and CDR2 sequences are SGHVS and FNYEAQ. CDR3 amino acids: CASSLVEGGYNEQFF. The CDR3 coding sequence is TGTGCCAGCAGCTTAGTGGAGGGGGGGTACAATGAGCAGTTCTTC. Complete variable domain (other parts from reference TRBV7-6 and TRBJ2-1): GAGVSQSPRYKVTKRGQDVALRCDPISGHVSLYWYRQALGQGPEFLTYFNYEAQQDKSGLPNDRFSAERPEGSISTLTIQRTEQRDSAMYRCASSLVEGGYNEQFFGPGTRLTVL.

The V gene is TRBV12-5, the J gene TRBJ1-1; D gene unclear. Germline CDR1 LGHNT, CDR2 FRNRAP. V shed 8 bases and J shed 2 bases, with 9 bases lying between them. The CDR3 is 12 residues long. This CDR3 reads CASSRPNTEAFF. CDR3 bases: TGTGCTAGTTCGAGGCCCAACACTGAAGCTTTCTTT.

The chain combines TRBV6-5 with TRBJ2-2, with a possible D match to TRBD1 (7 bases). The CDR3 sequence is 16 residues long. CDR1 is MNHEY and CDR2 is SVGAGI in the germline V gene. The V gene lost 4 bases and the J gene lost 6 bases, with 18 bases spanning the gap. The CDR3 protein is CASSSHRQGGPGELFF. Here the CDR3 DNA reads TGTGCCAGCAGTTCCCATCGACAGGGAGGTCCCGGGGAGCTGTTTTTT.